Listed below are T cell receptor beta chains from one sample, sequenced in a study of CD8+CD57+ T cells in acquired aplastic anemia. From the reads, TCRdb called clonotypes with MiXCR, one entry per CDR3 protein. The table lists about 190,000 distinct CDR3 sequences, approximately 49% of them singletons. Material for sequencing was sorted CD4+, CD8+, or CD8+CD57+ T cells (not recorded which) from PBMCs. The receptors shown here come from a human donor in good health, serving as a control. Each CDR3 is given with its conserved first and last residue. A D gene is named only where the DNA matches it firmly. Not every row has a clone size; where given, it reads once, few, many or a size class.

v_call,j_call,clone_size,d_call,cdr3_nt,cdr3_aa
TRBV20-1,TRBJ1-2,many,TRBD1,TGCAGTGCTAGAGATGAGGGACAGGGAATTAACTATGGCTACACCTTC,CSARDEGQGINYGYTF
TRBV29-1,TRBJ1-2,many,NA,TGCAGCGTTGAAGAACAGTACGGAGGATATGGCTACACCTTC,CSVEEQYGGYGYTF
TRBV20-1,TRBJ2-5,NA,NA,TGCAGTGCTAGGGCCGATTTCGAAGAGACCCAGTACTTC,CSARADFEETQYF
TRBV15,TRBJ2-7,few,NA,TGTGCCACCAGCAGAGTTGGCTACGAGCAGTACTTC,CATSRVGYEQYF
TRBV4-2,TRBJ1-4,NA,NA,TGTGCCAGCAGTTCGAGTTTATCTAATGAAAAACTGTTTTTT,CASSSSLSNEKLFF
TRBV15,TRBJ2-7,NA,NA,TGTGCCACCAGCAGAGATGGGGGGAACTCCTACGAGCAGTACTTC,CATSRDGGNSYEQYF
TRBV7-2,TRBJ2-3,many,TRBD1,TGTGCCAGCAGCACCTGGGACAGGGTCACAGATACGCAGTATTTT,CASSTWDRVTDTQYF
TRBV20-1,TRBJ2-1,NA,NA,TGCAGTGCTATGAGGAATAACAATGAGCAGTTCTTC,CSAMRNNNEQFF
TRBV20-1,TRBJ1-2,many,NA,TGCAGTGCCCCAGTTGGGGGTACTACAGCCCCCGCTAACTATGGCTACACCTTC,CSAPVGGTTAPANYGYTF
TRBV7-9,TRBJ1-1,NA,TRBD1,TGTGCCAGCAGCCTCGGGACAGGGGATGAAGCTTTCTTT,CASSLGTGDEAFF
TRBV15,TRBJ2-7,NA,NA,TGTGCCACCAGCAGTGGTTACGAGCAGTACTTC,CATSSGYEQYF
TRBV5-1,TRBJ1-5,NA,NA,TGCGCCAGCAGCTTGAGTGGAGGGGTAGGCATTCAGCCCCAGCATTTT,CASSLSGGVGIQPQHF
TRBV20-1,TRBJ1-1,NA,NA,TGCAGCCCAGGTTGGGGAACTGAAGCTTTCTTT,CSPGWGTEAFF
TRBV7-9,TRBJ1-1,NA,NA,TGTGCCAGCAGTTACGGGGATCCTGAAGCTTTCTTT,CASSYGDPEAFF
TRBV15,TRBJ2-1,NA,NA,TGTGCCACCAGCGGCCTCGGCGGTGAGCAGTTCTTC,CATSGLGGEQFF
TRBV19,TRBJ1-5,NA,TRBD1,TGTGCCAGTAGTAGCCCCGGGACAGGGAATCAGCCCCAGCATTTT,CASSSPGTGNQPQHF
TRBV5-1,TRBJ1-4,many,NA,TGCGCCAGCAGCTTGGGAGATGCAACTAATGAAAAACTGTTTTTT,CASSLGDATNEKLFF
TRBV10-3,TRBJ2-2,NA,NA,TGTGCCATCAGTGAGGGGGGTTTCGACACCGGGGAGCTGTTTTTT,CAISEGGFDTGELFF
TRBV20-1,TRBJ1-6,NA,NA,TGCAGTGCTAGGTATAGGGCGAGCTCCTATAATTCACCCCTCCACTTT,CSARYRASSYNSPLHF
TRBV9,TRBJ1-2,NA,NA,TGTGCCAGCAGCGTAGCTACAGGGTCGTCCTATGGCTACACCTTC,CASSVATGSSYGYTF
TRBV20-1,TRBJ2-7,many,TRBD2,TGCAGTGCTCCGCCCCCAGCGGGGGGGTCCTACGAGCAGTACTTC,CSAPPPAGGSYEQYF
TRBV15,TRBJ2-7,NA,TRBD1,TGTGCCACCAGCAGAGGGACAGGCGTTACCTACGGGCAGTACTTC,CATSRGTGVTYGQYF
TRBV5-8,TRBJ2-7,many,NA,TGTGCCAGCAGCTCAATCAGCAAGTACGAGCAGTACTTC,CASSSISKYEQYF
TRBV9,TRBJ2-7,many,TRBD1,TGTGCCAGCAGCGTAGGGGACAGCCCCACGCAGTACTTC,CASSVGDSPTQYF
TRBV5-5,TRBJ2-5,few,NA,TGTGCCAGCAGCTTGGGGACAGCTGTGGAGACCCAGTACTTC,CASSLGTAVETQYF
TRBV25-1,TRBJ1-3,NA,TRBD1,TGTGCCAGCAGTGAAGGGGCAGGGGGCAGAGTAGGGAAATCTGGAAACACCATATATTTT,CASSEGAGGRVGKSGNTIYF
TRBV7-3,TRBJ2-1,few,TRBD2,TGTGCCAGCAGCCCCAGCGGGGGGTTCAACAATGAGCAGTTCTTC,CASSPSGGFNNEQFF
TRBV3-1,TRBJ2-5,NA,NA,TGTGCCAGCAGCCAAGGTGCGAGGGCTGCAGGGAAAGAGACCCAGTACTTC,CASSQGARAAGKETQYF
TRBV7-3,TRBJ2-3,NA,TRBD1,TGTGCCAGCGGGCCGGGACAGAACACAGATACGCAGTATTTT,CASGPGQNTDTQYF
TRBV7-8,TRBJ1-3,few,TRBD1,TGTGCCAGCAGCTTAGAGACAGGGAGGTTAGATGGCTACACCATATATTTT,CASSLETGRLDGYTIYF
TRBV5-5,TRBJ2-7,NA,TRBD1,TGTGCCAGCAGATCAGAGGACAGGGTCCACGAGCAGTACTTC,CASRSEDRVHEQYF
TRBV9,TRBJ1-2,many,NA,TGTGCCAGCAGCGTGCATCTAACTAACTATGGCTACACCTTC,CASSVHLTNYGYTF
TRBV3-1,TRBJ1-2,many,TRBD1,TGTGCCAGCAGCTACAGGGGGTTCGGTGGCTACACCTTC,CASSYRGFGGYTF
TRBV4-2,TRBJ2-1,NA,TRBD1,TGTGCCAGCAGCCAAGAAGGTGGGACAGGGGACGAGCAGTTCTTC,CASSQEGGTGDEQFF
TRBV9,TRBJ2-1,few,TRBD2,TGTGCCAGCCTCGGGAACGGGGGGAGCTCCTACAATGAGCAGTTCTTC,CASLGNGGSSYNEQFF
TRBV7-2,TRBJ2-7,NA,TRBD2,TGTGCCAGCAGCTTGAAGACTAGCGGAAACTACGAGCAGTACTTC,CASSLKTSGNYEQYF